This TCR beta chain was found in a study of T cell repertoires in cytomegalovirus infection. This clonotype was seen more than once but under ten times. What it recognizes is unknown. V dropped 0 bases and J dropped 2 bases, with 11 bases sitting between them. CDR1 and CDR2 (germline): SGHTA, FQGNSA. CDR3 length: 15 amino acids. TCRdb reprocessed the reads with MiXCR, giving one entry per CDR3 protein. The sample shows 300,000 to 400,000 distinct CDR3 sequences, 25% to 35% of them seen only once. The TCR was taken from a human donor in good health (CMV status not recorded). Some clones in this sample may be carry-over from other donors' samples. This chain uses TRBV7-2 with TRBJ2-7; tentatively, D is TRBD1 (6 bases). The specimen was cultured PBMCs, collected from culture after CMV antigen stimulation. CDR3 DNA: TGTGCCAGCAGCTTAGCGTTTACAGGGACCTACGAGCAGTACTTC. This gives the protein CASSLAFTGTYEQYF. Looking up the rest from reference TRBV7-2 and TRBJ2-7 gives the full variable domain: GAGVSQSPSNKVTEKGKDVELRCDPISGHTALYWYRQSLGQGLEFLIYFQGNSAPDKSGLPSDRFSAERTGGSVSTLTIQRTQQEDSAVYLCASSLAFTGTYEQYFGPGTRLTVT.